The 30 T cell receptor beta chains reported below all come from one sample, sequenced in a study of T-cell memory formation after mild COVID-19. TCRdb re-analysed the 5' RACE reads in MiXCR, keeping a single row per CDR3 protein. In the table there are roughly 310,000 distinct CDR3 sequences, roughly 15% of which are singletons. The sample comprised PBMCs or a T cell subset sorted from them (not recorded which). These receptors were obtained from a man between 18 and 29 years old who had mild COVID-19 (a few samples of this study predate the infection). Cell type and time point are not known.

This sequence joins TRBV6-5 and TRBJ2-1; the D gene is possibly TRBD2 (7 bases). Germline V gives CDR1 MNHEY, CDR2 SVGAGI. The CDR3 is 14 residues long. Trimming took off 8 bases at V and 5 bases at J, with 16 bases between the two ends. The CDR3 protein is CASFLGGGNNEQFF. The CDR3 nucleotides read TGTGCCAGCTTCCTGGGGGGGGGCAACAATGAGCAGTTCTTC.

The chain couples TRBV5-1 to TRBJ2-7; 12 positions match TRBD1. This CDR3 contains 18 residues. Trimming took 0 bases from V and 5 from J; bases not matched to a gene: 12. Germline values: CDR1 SGHRS, CDR2 YFSETQ. The CDR3 here is CASSLVSSGQGAAHEQYF. The CDR3 nucleotides are TGCGCCAGCAGCTTGGTGTCTTCGGGACAGGGGGCCGCCCACGAGCAGTACTTC. Full variable domain (missing parts from reference TRBV5-1 and TRBJ2-7): KAGVTQTPRYLIKTRGQQVTLSCSPISGHRSVSWYQQTPGQGLQFLFEYFSETQRNKGNFPGRFSGRQFSNSRSEMNVSTLELGDSALYLCASSLVSSGQGAAHEQYFGPGTRLTVT.

The chain recombines TRBV7-9 with TRBJ2-7; D is possibly TRBD1 (6 bases). The CDR3 covers 13 residues. Trimming cost V 6 bases and J 3 bases, with 12 bases left between them. The germline V gene has CDR1 SEHNR and CDR2 FQNEAQ (reference sequence). The CDR3 spells CASSPGTHYEQYF. CDR3 bases: TGTGCCAGCAGTCCCGGGACACACTACGAGCAGTACTTC.

This clonotype occurred a few times. For the CDR3, the DNA is TGTGCCAGCAGCCAAGATTTGGGGTTTGGCTACACCTTC. Its protein is CASSQDLGFGYTF. The chain combines TRBV3-1 with TRBJ1-2; no clear D. The V end lost 0 bases, the J end lost 7 bases, and 9 bases lay between the germline ends. This CDR3 spans 13 amino acids. Germline CDR1 LGHDT, CDR2 YNNKEL (reference sequence). Looking up the rest from reference TRBV3-1 and TRBJ1-2 gives the full variable domain: DTAVSQTPKYLVTQMGNDKSIKCEQNLGHDTMYWYKQDSKKFLKIMFSYNNKELIINETVPNRFSPKSPDKAHLNLHINSLELGDSAVYFCASSQDLGFGYTFGSGTRLTVV.

The rearrangement links TRBV12-3 or TRBV12-4 to TRBJ2-1, with unresolved D. Deletions cut 11 bases from V and 5 bases from J, with 13 bases between. The CDR3 is made up of 12 amino acids. The CDR3 nucleotides read TGTGCCTGCTCCATTAAGCACAATGAGCAGTTCTTC. Protein: CACSIKHNEQFF.

The chain carries TRBV24-1 and TRBJ2-3; 7 positions match TRBD1. The CDR3 is 17 residues long. With 3 bases clipped from V and 3 bases from J, the junction kept 11 bases outside the gene matches. Germline V gene lookup returns CDR1 KGHDR and CDR2 SFDVKD. In nucleotides, the CDR3 is TGTGCCACCAGTGATGCCACAGGGGAATGGAGAACAGATACGCAGTATTTT. Translating gives CATSDATGEWRTDTQYF.

This clonotype was found many times. The chain links TRBV7-6 to TRBJ2-7; weak D call: TRBD1 (5 bases). V dropped 1 base and J dropped 4 bases, with 11 bases sitting between them. This CDR3 spans 14 amino acids. Germline CDR1 SGHVS, CDR2 FNYEAQ. CDR3 loop: CASSLEPGPYEQYV. The CDR3 DNA reads as TGTGCCAGCAGCTTAGAGCCAGGGCCTTACGAGCAGTACGTC.

This clonotype appeared a few times. The V gene is TRBV6-6, the J gene TRBJ2-5; possible D gene TRBD2, 6 bases. Trimming removed 7 bases at V and 5 bases at J, with 23 bases between. This CDR3 has 16 amino acids. The germline CDR1 and CDR2 sequences are MNHNY and SVGAGI (reference sequence). The CDR3 spells CASTPGGALFGETQYF. CDR3 in DNA: TGTGCCAGCACCCCGGGCGGGGCGCTTTTTGGGGAGACCCAGTACTTC.

The table lists this clonotype with many counts. V is TRBV7-3 and J is TRBJ2-1; D gene ambiguous. V gave up 5 bases and J gave up 0 bases, with 14 bases separating them. The CDR3 is 16 residues long. From germline, CDR1 is SGHTA and CDR2 FQGTGA. Here the CDR3 DNA reads TGTGCCAGCAGCCCTGAAAAGGGTGGCTCCTACAATGAGCAGTTCTTC. Encoded protein: CASSPEKGGSYNEQFF.

This chain uses TRBV10-2 with TRBJ2-7; tentatively, D is TRBD1 (6 bases). V lost 8 bases, J lost 0 bases, and 11 bases lay in between. This CDR3 region has 13 residues. Germline-derived CDR1 and CDR2 are WSHSY and SAAADI. The CDR3 loop is CASSGTSSYEQYF. DNA of the CDR3: TGCGCCAGCTCCGGGACAAGCTCCTACGAGCAGTACTTC.

The chain couples TRBV2 to TRBJ2-7; 7 bases agree with TRBD1. Germline assignment: CDR1 SNHLY and CDR2 FYNNEI. This CDR3 region has 13 residues. Losses at the gene ends were 8 bases for V and 4 bases for J; bases not matched to a gene: 8. The CDR3: CASFSDRKYEQYV. CDR3 sequence (DNA): TGTGCCAGCTTTTCGGACAGGAAATACGAGCAGTACGTC.

This clonotype has a count of ten or more. This chain uses TRBV5-1 with TRBJ1-1; a weak D match, TRBD1 (6 bases). The CDR3 sequence is 14 residues long. V lost 2 bases, J lost 4 bases, and 12 bases lay in between. Germline loops: CDR1 SGHRS, CDR2 YFSETQ. CDR3 residues: CASSFRGGSTEAFF. The CDR3 bases are TGCGCCAGCAGCTTTAGAGGGGGAAGCACTGAAGCTTTCTTT.

The J gene is TRBJ2-3, the V gene TRBV3-1; 10 bases map to TRBD2. The germline V gene has CDR1 LGHDT and CDR2 YNNKEL (reference sequence). Trimming at V came to 7 bases and at J to 6 bases, leaving 7 bases not matched to a gene. This CDR3 is 14 amino acids long. CDR3 nucleotide sequence: TGTGCCAGCACGACGGGACTAGCGCTGGATACGCAGTATTTT. Protein: CASTTGLALDTQYF.

This clonotype was counted a few times. The V and J genes are TRBV5-4 and TRBJ1-1; D is uncertain. The V and J ends lost 0 bases and 1 base respectively, with 10 bases between them. The CDR3 spans 15 residues. Per germline, CDR1 SGHNT and CDR2 YYREEE (reference sequence). The CDR3 DNA reads as TGTGCCAGCAGCTTGGCCACTTTGGGGAACACTGAAGCTTTCTTT. Protein sequence: CASSLATLGNTEAFF.

This chain uses TRBV11-2 with TRBJ1-1; 7 nucleotides align to TRBD1. V gave up 5 bases and J gave up 1 base; unmatched junction bases: 7. The CDR3 length is 15 residues. Germline CDR1 and CDR2: SGHAT and FQNNGV. DNA of the CDR3: TGTGCCAGCAGCGAACGACAGGGATGGAACACTGAAGCTTTCTTT. Translation gives CASSERQGWNTEAFF.

The CDR3 loop is CSARKPGGFALGTEAFF. The CDR3 coding sequence is TGCAGTGCCAGAAAGCCAGGGGGCTTCGCGTTAGGCACTGAAGCTTTCTTT. The genes are TRBV20-1 and TRBJ1-1; TRBD1 matches 8 bases. The length of the CDR3 is 17 residues. J was trimmed by 4 bases and V by 6 bases; bases with no gene match: 19. Germline V gene sequence: CDR1 DFQATT, CDR2 SNEGSKA (reference sequence).

This clonotype has only a few counts. The CDR3 loop is CASSSIAYEQYF. CDR3 coding DNA: TGTGCCAGCAGCTCGATTGCCTACGAGCAGTACTTC. This rearrangement joins TRBV11-2 to TRBJ2-7, with no clear D. The CDR3 extends over 12 amino acids. Germline loops: CDR1 SGHAT, CDR2 FQNNGV. Trimming took off 4 bases at V and 2 bases at J, with 6 bases between the two ends. Full variable domain (missing parts from reference TRBV11-2 and TRBJ2-7): EAGVAQSPRYKIIEKRQSVAFWCNPISGHATLYWYQQILGQGPKLLIQFQNNGVVDDSQLPKDRFSAERLKGVDSTLKIQPAKLEDSAVYLCASSSIAYEQYFGPGTRLTVT.

The J gene is TRBJ2-7, the V gene TRBV5-1, with 15 bases identical to TRBD2. Germline V gene data show CDR1 as SGHRS and CDR2 as YFSETQ. This CDR3 is 18 amino acids long. V lost 3 bases and J lost 4; bases outside the gene matches: 11. The CDR3 nucleotides read TGCGCCAGCAGCTACCTTCCGGGACTAGCGGGGGGAGTTTACGAGCAGTACTTC. Protein sequence: CASSYLPGLAGGVYEQYF.

This clonotype occurred a few times. This rearrangement joins TRBV4-2 to TRBJ2-2, with D unresolved. There are 14 residues in the CDR3. Germline V gene data show CDR1 as LGHNA and CDR2 as YNFKEQ. Trimming removed 1 base from V and 1 base from J, with 4 bases in between. DNA for the CDR3: TGTGCCAGCAGCCAAGCCCTGAACACCGGGGAGCTGTTTTTT. Translating gives CASSQALNTGELFF.

This clonotype has more than one count but fewer than ten. V gene TRBV6-6 combines with J gene TRBJ2-3, with 9 bases matching TRBD2. The CDR3 consists of 15 residues. Germline V gene data show CDR1 as MNHNY and CDR2 as SVGAGI (reference sequence). J lost 5 bases, V lost 2 bases, and 5 bases had no gene match. CDR3 in amino acids: CASSYRSSGVDTQYF. The CDR3 DNA reads as TGTGCCAGCAGTTACCGGTCTAGCGGGGTAGATACGCAGTATTTT.

This clonotype occurred a few times. The V call is TRBV12-3 or TRBV12-4, the J call TRBJ2-5; 11 bases match TRBD1. The CDR3 is 14 residues long. With V trimmed by 6 bases and J by 3 bases, 3 bases remained unmatched. The DNA for the CDR3 is TGTGCCAGCAGACCGGGACAGGGGGAAGAGACCCAGTACTTC. This encodes CASRPGQGEETQYF.

V gene TRBV7-2 combines with J gene TRBJ1-1, with TRBD1 identical over 9 bases. The CDR3 has 14 amino acids. Germline values: CDR1 SGHTA, CDR2 FQGNSA. After removal of 6 bases from V and 5 bases from J, the junction contained 7 bases not matched to a gene. Written as DNA, the CDR3 is TGTGCCAGCAGTCAACAGGGGGCTTCTACTGAAGCTTTCTTT. It is translated as CASSQQGASTEAFF. Full variable domain (outside the CDR3, taken from reference TRBV7-2 and TRBJ1-1): GAGVSQSPSNKVTEKGKDVELRCDPISGHTALYWYRQSLGQGLEFLIYFQGNSAPDKSGLPSDRFSAERTGGSVSTLTIQRTQQEDSAVYLCASSQQGASTEAFFGQGTRLTVV.

This rearrangement joins TRBV6-6 to TRBJ2-5; perhaps D is TRBD1 or TRBD2 (6 bases each). Trimming stripped 2 bases from V and 4 bases from J, with 14 bases between. CDR3 length: 15 amino acids. Germline V gene lookup returns CDR1 MNHNY and CDR2 SVGAGI (reference sequence). CDR3 sequence reads: CASSYVDKGGETQYF. The DNA of the CDR3 is TGTGCCAGCAGTTACGTCGACAAGGGGGGAGAGACCCAGTACTTC.

This clonotype was seen ten or more times. The rearrangement links TRBV28 to TRBJ1-2; D possibly corresponds to TRBD1 (5 bases). CDR1 and CDR2 (germline): MDHEN, SYDVKM. Trimming shortened V by 6 bases and J by 4 bases, and 12 bases separated the two germline ends. The length of the CDR3 is 13 residues. CDR3 in DNA: TGTGCCAGCAGCGCCGGGACGGTCTATGGCTACACCTTC. It specifies CASSAGTVYGYTF.

The chain carries TRBV27 and TRBJ2-1; 10 bases match TRBD1. The CDR3 has 17 residues. V was clipped by 5 bases and J by 7 bases; unmatched bases: 14. The V gene's germline CDR1 is MNHEY and CDR2 SMNVEV (reference sequence). CDR3 DNA sequence: TGTGCCAGCAGTCCGGAGGTCGGGACAGGGGTAGGAAATGAGCAGTTCTTC. Translating it yields CASSPEVGTGVGNEQFF.

This clonotype came up a few times. The chain combines TRBV11-2 with TRBJ2-7; D may be TRBD2 (6 bases). This CDR3 is 15 amino acids long. Trimming removed 5 bases from V and 6 bases from J, with 20 bases in between. Germline CDR1 is SGHAT and CDR2 is FQNNGV. For the CDR3, the DNA is TGTGCCAGCAGCCCCTCCGGGAGCAGGTTTGGCGAGCAGTACGTC. This gives the protein CASSPSGSRFGEQYV.

This clonotype was detected only a few times. The gene calls are TRBV4-3 and TRBJ2-1; 9 bases line up with TRBD2. CDR1 LGHNA and CDR2 YSLEER come from the germline V gene. V was clipped by 0 bases and J by 3 bases; unmatched bases: 6. The CDR3 is 17 amino acids. The CDR3 sequence is CASSQDPGRGGYNEQFF. CDR3 coding DNA: TGCGCCAGCAGCCAAGATCCAGGGCGGGGGGGCTACAATGAGCAGTTCTTC.

The genes are TRBV28 and TRBJ2-5; perhaps D is TRBD1 or TRBD2 (5 bases each). Trimming took 7 bases from V and 3 from J, leaving 12 bases between them. Germline V gene sequence: CDR1 MDHEN, CDR2 SYDVKM. The CDR3 has 13 residues. The CDR3 coding sequence is TGTGCCAGCACATGGGGGACCAAAGAGACCCAGTACTTC. Amino acids: CASTWGTKETQYF.

This clonotype was observed a few times. The V call is TRBV6-2 or TRBV6-3, the J call TRBJ2-7; D is unresolved. The germline V gene has CDR1 MNHEY and CDR2 SVGEGT. The CDR3 runs 16 residues. The V and J ends lost 0 bases and 1 base respectively, with 13 bases between them. The DNA for the CDR3 is TGTGCCAGCAGTTACTCGAGGCTGTTGGAGTCCTACGAGCAGTACGTC. Translation gives CASSYSRLLESYEQYV.

This clonotype has a handful of counts. The chain is built from TRBV13 and TRBJ1-2, with unresolved D. Germline V CDR1 and CDR2: PRHDT, FYEKMQ (reference sequence). V was trimmed by 0 bases and J by 4 bases, leaving 6 bases between them. The CDR3 has 13 amino acids. DNA for the CDR3: TGTGCCAGCAGCTTAGGCCCTACCTATGGCTACACCTTC. Its protein product is CASSLGPTYGYTF.